Listed here are 8 T cell receptor beta chains from one sample, sequenced in a study of T cells in Graves' hyperthyroidism and ophthalmopathy (dated by TCRdb to about 2019). The library was built by means of multiplex PCR. The data were produced on an Illumina HiSeq 2000. The TCR beta CDR3 regions were amplified from the RNA transcripts. The TCR CDR3 was subjected to a first round of RT-PCR using the HTBI primer set and the Qiagen OneStep RT-PCR kit. TCRdb reworked the public reads: Q25 trimming with fastp, MiXCR clone assembly, productive beta chains retained. Every CDR3 protein is listed once, alongside the most common genes and DNA of its rows. The sample data list 460,000 or so distinct CDR3 sequences, and 13% to 15% of these were observed just once. The top ten hold over 15% of the sample. The sequencing sample was made of blood. All receptors come from a woman younger than 35 with Graves' hyperthyroidism.

This clonotype was detected many times. V gene TRBV6-5 combines with J gene TRBJ1-4, with 9 bases matching TRBD1. The CDR3 is 16 residues long. Germline assignment: CDR1 MNHEY and CDR2 SVGAGI. Losses at the gene ends were 2 bases for V and 7 bases for J; bases not matched to a gene: 8. For the CDR3, the DNA is TGTGCCAGCAGTTACACATTCACAGGGGGCGGTGAAAAACTGTTTTTT. Translated, it gives CASSYTFTGGGEKLFF.

The chain uses TRBV10-3 and TRBJ2-3; D possibly uses TRBD1 or TRBD2 (6 bases each). Trimming took 6 bases from V and 1 from J, leaving 17 bases between them. The germline V gene encodes CDR1 ENHRY and CDR2 SYGVKD. The CDR3 loop spans 16 amino acids. The CDR3 is CAIRGEWGAGTDTQYF. The CDR3 DNA reads as TGTGCCATCAGAGGGGAGTGGGGGGCGGGCACAGATACGCAGTATTTT.

This clonotype was observed many times. The chain links TRBV6-1 to TRBJ1-2; D ambiguous. V lost 5 bases and J lost 2, with 9 bases in between. Per germline, CDR1 MNHNS and CDR2 SASEGT. The CDR3 is 13 residues long. The CDR3, as DNA: TGTGCCAGCAGTTACCCCGGGAACTATGGCTACACCTTC. Translating gives CASSYPGNYGYTF.

This rearrangement joins TRBV7-8 to TRBJ2-1, with no clear D. The CDR3 spans 14 residues. Germline-derived CDR1 and CDR2 are SGHVS and FQNEAQ. The V gene lost 5 bases and the J gene lost 7 bases, with 15 bases spanning the gap. In DNA form, the CDR3 reads TGTGCCAGCAGCCTCGGGTCCTGGAGAAATGAGCAGTTCTTC. Its protein product is CASSLGSWRNEQFF.

This clonotype was found a few times. The chain recombines TRBV10-3 with TRBJ2-7; the match to TRBD1 covers 10 bases. Looked up from germline, CDR1 is ENHRY and CDR2 is SYGVKD. The CDR3 extends over 14 amino acids. The CDR3 region has the DNA TGTGCCATCAGTGAAGGGACAGGGGTGGGCGAGCGGTACGTC. The encoded protein is CAISEGTGVGERYV.

The V call is TRBV4-1, the J call TRBJ2-5, with 7 bases fitting TRBD1. Germline CDR1 is MGHRA and CDR2 is YSYEKL. V gave up 5 bases and J gave up 4 bases; unmatched junction bases: 4. CDR3 length: 13 amino acids. The CDR3 region is CASSSQGLETQYF. The CDR3 region has the DNA TGCGCCAGCAGCTCACAGGGGCTAGAGACCCAGTACTTC.

There are many counts of this clonotype. The genes are TRBV24-1 and TRBJ2-1, with unresolved D. CDR1 and CDR2 (germline): KGHDR, SFDVKD. With 12 bases removed from V and 7 bases from J, the gap between germline ends came to 12 bases. The CDR3 covers 11 residues. The CDR3 DNA reads TGTGCCTGCGGAGTGTCGAATGAGCAGTTCTTC. Protein product: CACGVSNEQFF.

The chain employs TRBV3-1 and TRBJ1-5; no firm D call. The CDR3 is 14 amino acids. Between the trimmed V and J ends, which lost 0 bases and 4 bases, there was a span of 7 bases. The germline gives CDR1 LGHDT, CDR2 YNNKEL (reference sequence). For the CDR3, the DNA is TGTGCCAGCAGCCAAGATATGAGGAATCAGCCCCAGCATTTT. This translates into CASSQDMRNQPQHF.